The rows below give T cell receptor beta chains drawn from one sample of a study of blood T cell repertoires in COVID-19. This table comes from immunoSEQ multiplex PCR, and its TCRdb copy is limited to in-frame clones, with some not included. The table includes under 250,000 clones, approximately 86% detected once. Sequences were obtained from peripheral blood. Receptors were obtained from a human donor in a cohort sampled during active COVID-19. CDR3s include the opening cysteine and the closing phenylalanine or tryptophan. D genes are given only for firm matches. A clone size is listed for some rows: how often the clone was seen (once, few, many), or a class if it is expanded.

CDR3 protein,CDR3 DNA,D gene,J gene,V gene,clone size
CASSASQAETQYF,TGTGCCAGCAGCGCCAGCCAGGCGGAGACCCAGTACTTC,NA,TRBJ2-5,TRBV7-3,NA
CASSRQVDSSYNSPLHF,TGTGCCAGCAGTCGACAGGTGGATAGCTCCTATAATTCACCCCTCCACTTT,NA,TRBJ1-6,TRBV6-6,NA
CASSQGPQRGGMNSPLHF,TGCGCCAGCAGCCAAGGACCCCAGAGGGGGGGGATGAATTCACCCCTCCACTTT,NA,TRBJ1-6,TRBV4-1,NA
CASSVDGQFNSPLHF,TGTGCCAGCAGCGTGGATGGACAGTTTAATTCACCCCTCCACTTT,NA,TRBJ1-6,TRBV9,NA
CAWREAGGRETQYF,TGTGCCTGGAGAGAAGCGGGGGGCCGGGAGACCCAGTACTTC,TRBD2,TRBJ2-5,TRBV30,NA
CASSPGQGRNTEAFF,TGTGCCAGCTCACCCGGACAGGGGAGGAACACTGAAGCTTTCTTT,TRBD1,TRBJ1-1,TRBV18,NA
CASSSTGRGTEAFF,TGCGCCAGCAGCTCTACGGGGCGGGGCACTGAAGCTTTCTTT,NA,TRBJ1-1,TRBV5-1,NA
CASTPTGGQGIGELFF,TGTGCCAGCACCCCTACCGGGGGGCAAGGAATCGGGGAGCTGTTTTTT,NA,TRBJ2-2,TRBV9,NA
CASSLEVTGVTGELFF,TGTGCCAGCAGCTTGGAGGTGACAGGGGTCACCGGGGAGCTGTTTTTT,TRBD1,TRBJ2-2,TRBV5-8,once
CASTGTGGHFSTDTQYF,TGTGCCAGCACGGGGACAGGAGGCCACTTTAGCACAGATACGCAGTATTTT,TRBD1,TRBJ2-3,TRBV28,NA
CSVPTGTGVSGELFF,TGCAGCGTTCCAACCGGGACAGGGGTTTCCGGGGAGCTGTTTTTT,TRBD1,TRBJ2-2,TRBV29-1,once
CASSTYEGAPYEQYF,TGTGCCAGCAGTACTTACGAGGGGGCTCCTTACGAGCAGTACTTC,TRBD1,TRBJ2-7,TRBV6-5,once
CASSEWQGAAGANVLTF,TGCGCCAGCAGTGAGTGGCAGGGGGCCGCAGGGGCCAACGTCCTGACTTTC,TRBD1,TRBJ2-6,TRBV10-2,NA
CASSVFTWSRGRPDTQYF,TGTGCCAGCAGCGTATTTACGTGGAGCAGGGGGCGCCCAGATACGCAGTATTTT,TRBD1,TRBJ2-3,TRBV9,NA
CASSLTRLNGAFF,TGTGCCAGCAGTTTAACCCGACTTAACGGGGCTTTCTTT,NA,TRBJ1-1,TRBV12-3/TRBV12-4,once
CASCSSGSGANVLTF,TGCGCCAGCTGTAGTTCGGGCTCTGGGGCCAACGTCCTGACTTTC,NA,TRBJ2-6,TRBV5-1,NA
CASSPAMGRVEKLFF,TGTGCCAGCAGCCCCGCTATGGGGAGGGTTGAAAAACTGTTTTTT,NA,TRBJ1-4,TRBV9,NA
CASRLRTGKKEKLFF,TGTGCCAGCAGACTTCGGACAGGAAAAAAGGAAAAACTGTTTTTT,TRBD1,TRBJ1-4,TRBV6-5,NA
CSVELGPEQFF,TGCAGCGTTGAATTGGGCCCTGAGCAGTTCTTC,NA,TRBJ2-1,TRBV29-1,NA
CASSLRGAKNIQYF,TGTGCCAGCAGCTTAAGAGGGGCCAAAAACATTCAGTACTTC,NA,TRBJ2-4,TRBV5-6,NA
CASSDRGDSSSYEQYF,TGCGCCAGCAGTGACCGCGGGGACTCCAGCTCCTACGAGCAGTACTTC,NA,TRBJ2-7,TRBV10-1,NA
CASSVAGGPKDTQYF,TGTGCCAGCAGCGTAGCGGGGGGGCCAAAAGATACGCAGTATTTT,TRBD2,TRBJ2-3,TRBV9,NA
CATPDRGTIQYF,TGTGCCACCCCCGACAGGGGGACCATTCAGTACTTC,TRBD1,TRBJ2-4,TRBV19,NA
CAISVKQGLDQPQHF,TGTGCCATCAGTGTAAAACAGGGGCTCGATCAGCCCCAGCATTTT,TRBD1,TRBJ1-5,TRBV10-3,once
CASSLLQETQYF,TGTGCCAGCAGCTTACTACAAGAGACCCAGTACTTC,NA,TRBJ2-5,TRBV7-9,NA
CASSLTGGGFSPLHF,TGTGCCAGCAGTTTAACAGGGGGCGGTTTCTCACCCCTCCACTTT,TRBD1,TRBJ1-6,TRBV27,NA
CASSYPQGGQDEQFF,TGTGCCAGCAGTTACCCCCAAGGAGGGCAGGATGAGCAGTTCTTC,NA,TRBJ2-1,TRBV6-2/TRBV6-3,NA
CASSPGGRLATDTQYF,TGCGCCAGCAGCCCTGGTGGTCGACTAGCCACAGATACGCAGTATTTT,TRBD2,TRBJ2-3,TRBV5-1,NA
CASKGTGNSPLHF,TGTGCCAGCAAGGGAACGGGGAATTCACCCCTCCACTTT,NA,TRBJ1-6,TRBV6-5,NA
CAITAGTGASPLHF,TGTGCCATCACCGCGGGGACAGGGGCTTCACCCCTCCACTTT,TRBD1,TRBJ1-6,TRBV10-3,NA
CASGGKRGLATDTQYF,TGTGCCAGCGGAGGGAAGAGGGGGCTAGCCACAGATACGCAGTATTTT,NA,TRBJ2-3,TRBV7-9,once
CASSVEGGRAYEQYF,TGTGCCAGCAGCGTCGAAGGCGGGAGGGCCTACGAGCAGTACTTC,TRBD2,TRBJ2-7,TRBV9,NA
CASRLQGNSGNTIYF,TGTGCCAGCAGGTTACAGGGGAACTCTGGAAACACCATATATTTT,TRBD1,TRBJ1-3,TRBV27,few
CASTTGGASGNEKLFF,TGTGCCAGCACCACAGGGGGCGCCTCGGGTAATGAAAAACTGTTTTTT,TRBD1,TRBJ1-4,TRBV28,NA
CASSKRGKETQYF,TGTGCCAGCTCAAAGCGGGGGAAGGAGACCCAGTACTTC,TRBD2,TRBJ2-5,TRBV18,NA
CASSSGTSRLFF,TGTGCCAGCAGCTCCGGGACTAGTCGGCTGTTTTTT,TRBD2,TRBJ2-2,TRBV7-9,NA
CASRPGVRNEKLFF,TGTGCCAGCCGCCCGGGGGTGCGTAATGAAAAACTGTTTTTT,NA,TRBJ1-4,TRBV28,NA
CASTSRGLGNTIYF,TGTGCCAGCACTTCGAGGGGGCTGGGAAACACCATATATTTT,TRBD1,TRBJ1-3,TRBV7-6,NA
CASSTGTVRGAATEAFF,TGCGCCAGCAGCACCGGAACCGTACGGGGGGCGGCCACTGAAGCTTTCTTT,NA,TRBJ1-1,TRBV5-1,few
CASSRGAPLNTEAFF,TGTGCCAGTAGTCGGGGAGCCCCCCTGAACACTGAAGCTTTCTTT,NA,TRBJ1-1,TRBV19,NA
CASGLWGGGNTIYF,TGTGCTAGTGGTTTGTGGGGAGGTGGAAACACCATATATTTT,NA,TRBJ1-3,TRBV12-5,many
CASSPWTEIKQFF,TGTGCCAGCAGCCCGTGGACAGAGATAAAGCAGTTCTTC,NA,TRBJ2-1,TRBV7-9,NA
CASSQVSPFGGRETDTQYF,TGCGCCAGCAGCCAAGTATCCCCTTTCGGCGGGAGAGAGACAGATACGCAGTATTTT,TRBD2,TRBJ2-3,TRBV4-1,NA
CASSLTGVGLVPQHF,TGTGCCAGCAGCCTGACAGGGGTTGGGTTAGTGCCCCAGCATTTT,TRBD1,TRBJ1-5,TRBV6-5,NA
CASTGEGHGEAFF,TGTGCCAGCACTGGGGAGGGGCATGGTGAAGCTTTCTTT,NA,TRBJ1-1,TRBV12-3/TRBV12-4,NA
CASSIRTGGSNSPLHF,TGTGCCAGTAGTATTCGGACAGGGGGGAGTAATTCACCCCTCCACTTT,TRBD1,TRBJ1-6,TRBV19,few
CASSLALTGNTEAFF,TGTGCCAGCAGCTTAGCCCTGACAGGGAACACTGAAGCTTTCTTT,NA,TRBJ1-1,TRBV7-2,NA
CASSQAQPLPLSSYNSPLHF,TGCGCCAGCAGCCAAGCACAGCCTCTACCGTTAAGCTCCTATAATTCACCCCTCCACTTT,NA,TRBJ1-6,TRBV4-1,NA